The sequence of this T cell receptor beta chain was determined in a study of cytomegalovirus exposure and HLA in healthy donors (dated by TCRdb to about 2017). Background for the entire study: According to a later analysis, the 120 or so validation repertoires were produced on the same platform as the 666 repertoires of the first cohort. Along with the approximately 700-subject first cohort, a separate validation cohort of some 130 different subjects was used. High-throughput TCR immunosequencing, statistical association of individual TCRs with disease status, and machine learning were combined to predict cytomegalovirus infection status. The aim of the study was to test whether cataloging public T cell receptors could identify signatures of past pathogen exposure.

Donors formed part of the validation cohort, which comprised 120 subjects and was distinct from the first cohort of 690 or so subjects. Comment on this clone: The antigen it binds to is not known. Base qualities are not provided; no much larger clone lies one nucleotide away.

The library was produced with the immunoSEQ multiplex PCR assay. In the original analysis: A statistical classification framework was built to diagnose cytomegalovirus status from the catalog of TCR beta chain sequences. TCRdb took over this immuneACCESS table, retaining in-frame rearrangements with V and J assigned. Such tables are incomplete; in checked studies, under half of the missing clones stem from an unresolved V gene, and the remainder is unexplained. The V and J calls and clone size were taken over from that table, and D and trimming were inferred from the DNA. The table for this sample lists 100,000 or so clones; around 88% of them were counted only once. The ten most abundant clones make up 3% to 4% of the sample. Reading from cysteine to phenylalanine, the CDR3 counts 14 amino acids. Of all the DNA, just the CDR3 is kept, 42 bases in frame from base 1. V trim: 7 bases; J trim: 0 bases; unmatched bases: 4. Sequences LNHDA (CDR1) and SQIVND (CDR2) are obtained from the germline V gene (reference sequence).

Here is what the overall study found, with its caveats: In the study, 150 to 200 TCR beta chains were listed as associated with cytomegalovirus. A later analysis lacked HLA typing for the validation cohort, so it scored co-occurrence in that cohort across all 110 or so repertoires. Of the cluster scores, roughly 95% were above 0 in a later analysis, which found that TCRs clustered in the first cohort also tended to co-occur in the 130 or so validation repertoires. While some public TCRs were present in many individuals, most TCR sequences turned up only very rarely across donors. The authors suggested that the approach could potentially be generalized to other disease states and immunological phenotypes. A few of the identified cytomegalovirus-associated TCR beta chains were confirmed in vitro to be specific for cytomegalovirus antigens. In both the original and validation cohorts, the classifier was reported to diagnose cytomegalovirus status with high specificity and sensitivity.

This receptor was identified in a woman aged 25 to 45 in good health and CMV-seronegative. Here the chain combines TRBV19 and TRBJ2-5; the central 8 bases match TRBD2. The source material was PBMCs. The DNA is as follows: TGTGCCAGTACCGGGGGGGGCCACCAAGAGACCCAGTACTTC. Its protein is CASTGGGHQETQYF.